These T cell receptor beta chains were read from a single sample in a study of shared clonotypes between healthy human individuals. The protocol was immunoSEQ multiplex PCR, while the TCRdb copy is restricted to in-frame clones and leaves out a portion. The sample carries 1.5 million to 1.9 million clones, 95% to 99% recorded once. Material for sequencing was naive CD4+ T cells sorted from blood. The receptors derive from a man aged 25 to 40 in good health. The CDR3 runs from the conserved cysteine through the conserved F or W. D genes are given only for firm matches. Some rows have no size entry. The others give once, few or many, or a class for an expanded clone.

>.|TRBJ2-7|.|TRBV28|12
CASRSITYEQYF
TGTGCCAGCAGGTCGATCACCTACGAGCAGTACTTC
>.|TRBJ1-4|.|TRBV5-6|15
CASSLAGLGAEKLFF
TGTGCCAGCAGCTTGGCAGGGTTGGGGGCTGAAAAACTGTTTTTT
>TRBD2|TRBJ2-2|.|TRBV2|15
CASRGAGENTGELFF
TGTGCCAGCAGGGGAGCGGGAGAGAACACCGGGGAGCTGTTTTTT
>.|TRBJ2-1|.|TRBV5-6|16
CASSSLAEASYNEQFF
TGTGCCAGCAGCTCCTTAGCGGAAGCCTCCTACAATGAGCAGTTCTTC
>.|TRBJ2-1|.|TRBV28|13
CASSLRQNNEQFF
TGTGCCAGCAGTTTAAGACAGAACAATGAGCAGTTCTTC
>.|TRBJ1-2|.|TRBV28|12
CASSLVGRVSTF
TGTGCCAGCAGTTTGGTGGGAAGGGTCTCGACCTTC
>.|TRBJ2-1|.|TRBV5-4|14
CASRDREIEDEQFF
TGTGCCAGCAGGGACCGTGAAATAGAGGATGAGCAGTTCTTC
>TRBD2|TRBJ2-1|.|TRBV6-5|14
CASSRAGADNEQFF
TGTGCCAGCAGTCGGGCGGGAGCGGACAATGAGCAGTTCTTC
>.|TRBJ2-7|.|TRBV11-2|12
CASSFAGGEQYF
TGTGCCAGCAGCTTTGCAGGTGGCGAGCAGTACTTC
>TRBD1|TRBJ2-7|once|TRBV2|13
CASNPDRAYEQYF
TGTGCCAGCAACCCGGACAGGGCGTACGAGCAGTACTTC
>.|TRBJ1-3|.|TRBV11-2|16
CASSPRPPDSGNTIYF
TGTGCCAGCAGCCCACGACCCCCCGACTCGGGAAACACCATATATTTT
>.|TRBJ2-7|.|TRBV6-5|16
CASSYSTGSSSYEQYF
TGTGCCAGCAGTTACTCGACAGGATCGAGCTCCTACGAGCAGTACTTC
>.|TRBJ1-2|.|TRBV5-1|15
CASSTNRAGGDGYTF
TGCGCCAGCAGCACCAACAGGGCTGGGGGAGATGGCTACACCTTC